The present T cell receptor (beta chain) was sequenced within a study of T cells after yellow fever vaccination. From germline, CDR1 is SGHKS and CDR2 YYEKEE (reference sequence). The CDR3 extends over 13 amino acids. Trimming left V 4 bases short and J 4 bases short, with 11 bases between. TCRdb re-derived calls from the 5' RACE reads in MiXCR, one entry per CDR3 protein. The sample yields approximately 300,000 distinct CDR3 sequences, roughly 8.7% seen once. The table lists this clonotype with a few counts. This chain links TRBV5-5 with TRBJ1-2, with D tentatively TRBD1 (5 bases). Sequences were derived from PBMCs, sampled on the day of the first yellow fever vaccination. The sequence was collected from a man in his late teens or twenties who received the YFV17D yellow fever vaccine. CDR3 nucleotide sequence: TGTGCCAGCAGCCGAGCTAGGGGCTATGGCTACACCTTC. This encodes CASSRARGYGYTF.